Sequencing of this T cell receptor (beta chain) was carried out in a study of blood T cell repertoires in COVID-19. As originally analysed: Reference gene primer amplification in the assay estimated nucleated cell counts. Produced via immunoSEQ multiplex PCR; TCRdb's table is partial and in-frame only. For V, J and clone size, that table is used; D and trimming come from the DNA. Among roughly 260,000 clones listed, approximately 82% were seen once. CDR1 is SGHRS, CDR2 YFSETQ, per germline. V was trimmed by 0 bases and J by 4 bases, leaving 9 bases between them. This CDR3 is built from 14 residues. The chain recombines TRBV5-1 with TRBJ2-3; the D is unclear. The sequence was obtained from a woman aged 80 or older with active or convalescent COVID-19. Sequenced: peripheral blood. This CDR3 is CASSLARTPDTQYF. CDR3 sequence (DNA): TGCGCCAGCAGCTTGGCCCGTACACCAGATACGCAGTATTTT.